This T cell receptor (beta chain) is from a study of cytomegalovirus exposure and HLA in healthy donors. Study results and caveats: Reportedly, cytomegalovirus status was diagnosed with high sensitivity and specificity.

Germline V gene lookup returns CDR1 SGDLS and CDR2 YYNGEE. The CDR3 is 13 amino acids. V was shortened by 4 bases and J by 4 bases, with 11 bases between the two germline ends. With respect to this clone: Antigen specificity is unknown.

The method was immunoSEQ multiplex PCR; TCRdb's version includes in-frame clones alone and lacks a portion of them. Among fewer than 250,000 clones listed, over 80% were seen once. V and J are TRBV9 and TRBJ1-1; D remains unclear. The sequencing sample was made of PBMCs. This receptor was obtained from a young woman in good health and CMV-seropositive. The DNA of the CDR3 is TGTGCCAGCAGCCCGAGTCCCTCCACTGAAGCTTTCTTT. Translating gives CASSPSPSTEAFF.